This T cell receptor (beta chain) was captured by sequencing in a study of T-cell memory formation after mild COVID-19 (dated by TCRdb to the early 2020s). About the study as a whole: TCR sequence clusters from the two donors were found to be largely donor specific. Two young, previously healthy adult volunteers made up the cohort, one male and one female. In a couple of donors, T-cell clones that expanded and contracted after mild COVID-19 were tracked by sequencing TCRalpha and TCRbeta repertoires over time. The paper as a whole reports these results and caveats: Contracting CD4+ clones appeared mostly in the CM and EM memory subsets, whereas CD8+ clones were enriched in EMRA. Whether the second-wave clones peaking on day 37 were SARS-CoV-2 specific was not confirmed. The study covered only a couple of mild cases, and larger cohorts including severe cases with pre-infection samples were considered necessary. From day 15 to 85, contracting clones showed balanced CD4/CD8 phenotypes, whereas a second wave of clones that expanded from day 15 to 37 leaned towards CD4+. Some responding clones were found in pre-infection memory, which suggests that pre-existing cross-reactive memory T cells took part in the SARS-CoV-2 response.

CDR3 length: 16 amino acids, cysteine to phenylalanine. Only the CDR3 DNA stays, 48 bases, in frame from base 1. For this chain, trimming is 4 bases at the V end and 2 bases at the J end, and the number of junction bases without a gene match is 5. PBMCs were isolated by Ficoll-Paque density gradient centrifugation. For this clonotype: Its antigen remains unidentified. Qualities for individual bases were not recorded, and no much larger clone is one base off.

These reads were obtained on an Illumina NovaSeq 6000. Using 5'RACE with constant-segment primers, TCRalpha and TCRbeta cDNA libraries were constructed, with sample barcodes and unique molecular identifiers added in the process. Trizol reagent was used to extract RNA from every sample. Library amplification was performed in two PCR steps, and a second sample barcode and Illumina TruSeq adapters were introduced in the second step. Sequencing of the libraries was done on an Illumina NovaSeq, producing 2 x 150 bp paired-end reads. The authors' pipeline ran thus. With migec v1.2.7, reads were demultiplexed and then collapsed into UMI-guided consensus sequences. Using mixcr v2.1.11, the UMI consensuses were aligned to TRA and TRB V and J templates and assembled into clonotypes. Expanded or contracted clonotypes were those called significant by both edgeR and NoisET, with noise models trained on biological replicates. edgeR calls used a false discovery rate-adjusted p below 0.01 and a log2 fold-change threshold of 1. PCA with hierarchical clustering of max-normalized trajectories of the 1000 most abundant clonotypes was used as exploratory dynamics analysis. Separately sequenced CD4+ and CD8+ repertoires were used to assign a CD4 or CD8 phenotype to each responding clone. The public reads were run again by TCRdb, first through fastp at Q25 and then through MiXCR, and only productive beta chains were kept. CDR3 protein duplicates are merged, each entry listing the most common genes and DNA. TCRdb, not the original authors, processed these V and J calls. The sample table contains 400,000 to 550,000 distinct CDR3 sequences; only one count was recorded for 20% to 25% of them. Around 13% of the sample lies in the top ten.

What was sequenced was PBMCs or a T cell subset sorted from them (not recorded which). The rearrangement combines TRBV12-3 or TRBV12-4 with TRBJ2-5; the central 12 bases match TRBD1. The TCR sequence derives from an adult woman who had mild COVID-19 (a few samples of this study predate the infection). The sample titles of this study are shuffled in the database, so cell type and time point are left out; the donor was told from shared clones. The CDR3 has the sequence CASSSGQGARQETQYF. The DNA sequence is TGTGCCAGCAGTTCGGGACAGGGGGCGCGTCAAGAGACCCAGTACTTC.